This TCR beta chain stems from a study of response to subunit inactivated influenza vaccine. Trimming removed 2 bases from V and 0 bases from J, with 23 bases in between. Looked up from germline, CDR1 is SGHRS and CDR2 is YFSETQ. CDR3 size: 19 residues. In its sample, this clonotype was seen many times. Antigen: not known. One entry per CDR3 protein, called by TCRdb with MiXCR from the RT-PCR reads. The table lists about 540,000 distinct CDR3 sequences, less than 25% of them singletons. Study findings and constraints: Researchers suggested that each seasonal influenza vaccination recruits few new T cells.

This same sample was also part of a study on T cells expressing NK-cell markers. In that study: TCR beta libraries carry UMIs added by 5'RACE template switching. Repertoire data for TCR beta were derived from sorted T cells (CD3+CD56+NKG2C+, CD3+CD56+NKG2C- and CD3+CD56-NKG2C+). The study sequenced eight donors, seven HCMV-seropositive and one seronegative.

The rearrangement links TRBV5-1 to TRBJ1-2; possible D gene TRBD1, 5 bases. The TCR comes from a man over 45 who received an inactivated influenza vaccine. Here the sequenced sample was CD4+ T cells sorted from PBMCs, taken 12 days after vaccination. CDR3 sequence reads: CASSFLTPGPTHTNYGYTF. The CDR3 DNA reads TGCGCCAGCAGCTTTCTTACCCCGGGACCGACGCATACTAACTATGGCTACACCTTC.